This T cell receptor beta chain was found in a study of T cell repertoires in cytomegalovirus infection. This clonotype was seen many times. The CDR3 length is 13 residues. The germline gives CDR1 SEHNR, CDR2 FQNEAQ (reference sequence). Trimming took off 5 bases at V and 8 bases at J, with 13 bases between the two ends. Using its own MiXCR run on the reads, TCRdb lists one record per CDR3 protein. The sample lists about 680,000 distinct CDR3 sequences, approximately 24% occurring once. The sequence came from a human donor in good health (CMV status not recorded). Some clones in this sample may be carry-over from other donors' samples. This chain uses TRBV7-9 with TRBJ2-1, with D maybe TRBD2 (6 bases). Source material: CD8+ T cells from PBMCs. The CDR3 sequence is CASSRAGWDEQFF. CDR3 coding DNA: TGTGCCAGCAGCCGCGCGGGGTGGGATGAGCAGTTCTTC.